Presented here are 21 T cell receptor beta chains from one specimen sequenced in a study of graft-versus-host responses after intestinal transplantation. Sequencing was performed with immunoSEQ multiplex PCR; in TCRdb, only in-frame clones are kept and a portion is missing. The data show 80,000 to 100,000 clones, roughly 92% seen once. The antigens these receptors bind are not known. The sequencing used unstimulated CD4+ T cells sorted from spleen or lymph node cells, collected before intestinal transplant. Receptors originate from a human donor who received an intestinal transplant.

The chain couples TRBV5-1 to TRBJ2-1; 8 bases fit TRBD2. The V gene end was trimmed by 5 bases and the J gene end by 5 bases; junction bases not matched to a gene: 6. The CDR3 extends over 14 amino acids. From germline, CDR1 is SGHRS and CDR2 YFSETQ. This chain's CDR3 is CASRPGGRNNEQFF. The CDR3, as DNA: TGCGCCAGCAGACCGGGGGGGCGGAACAATGAGCAGTTCTTC.

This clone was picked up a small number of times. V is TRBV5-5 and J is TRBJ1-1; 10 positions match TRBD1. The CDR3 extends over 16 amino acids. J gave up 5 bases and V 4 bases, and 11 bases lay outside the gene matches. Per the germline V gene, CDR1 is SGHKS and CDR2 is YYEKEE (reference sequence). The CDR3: CASSDLRDRGRTEAFF. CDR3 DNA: TGTGCCAGCAGCGATCTTCGGGACAGGGGAAGGACTGAAGCTTTCTTT.

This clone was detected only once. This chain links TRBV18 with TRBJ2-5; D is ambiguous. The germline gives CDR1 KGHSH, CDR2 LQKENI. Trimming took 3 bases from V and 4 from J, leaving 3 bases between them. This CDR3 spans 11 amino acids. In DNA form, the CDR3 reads TGTGCCAGCTCACCCTCAGAGACCCAGTACTTC. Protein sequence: CASSPSETQYF. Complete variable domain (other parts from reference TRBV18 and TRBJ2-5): NAGVMQNPRHLVRRRGQEARLRCSPMKGHSHVYWYRQLPEEGLKFMVYLQKENIIDESGMPKERFSAEFPKEGPSILRIQQVVRGDSAAYFCASSPSETQYFGPGTRLLVL.

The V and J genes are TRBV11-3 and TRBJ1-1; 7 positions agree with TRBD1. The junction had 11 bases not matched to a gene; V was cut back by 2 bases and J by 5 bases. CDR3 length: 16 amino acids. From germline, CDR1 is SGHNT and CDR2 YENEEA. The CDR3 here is CASSLQGEIGKTEAFF. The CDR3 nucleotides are TGTGCCAGCAGCTTACAGGGGGAAATAGGAAAAACTGAAGCTTTCTTT.

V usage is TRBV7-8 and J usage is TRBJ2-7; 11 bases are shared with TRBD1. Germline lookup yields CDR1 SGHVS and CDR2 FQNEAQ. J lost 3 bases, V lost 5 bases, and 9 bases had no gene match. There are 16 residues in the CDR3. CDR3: CASSAGPGTGGYEQYF. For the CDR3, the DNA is TGTGCCAGCAGCGCGGGACCCGGGACAGGGGGCTACGAGCAGTACTTC.

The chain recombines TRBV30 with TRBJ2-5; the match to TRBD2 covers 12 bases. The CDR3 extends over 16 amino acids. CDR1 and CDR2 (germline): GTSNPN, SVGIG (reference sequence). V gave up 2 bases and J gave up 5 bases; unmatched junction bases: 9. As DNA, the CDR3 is TGTGCCTGGAGTAAACAACTAGCGGGAGGCGGGGAGACCCAGTACTTC. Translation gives CAWSKQLAGGGETQYF.

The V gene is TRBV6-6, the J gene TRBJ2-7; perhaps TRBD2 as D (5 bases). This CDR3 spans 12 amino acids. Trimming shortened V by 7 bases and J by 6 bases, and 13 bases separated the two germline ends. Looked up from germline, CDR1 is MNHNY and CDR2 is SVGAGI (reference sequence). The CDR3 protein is CASKMGSGEQYF. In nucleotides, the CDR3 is TGTGCCAGCAAGATGGGGAGCGGCGAGCAGTACTTC.

CDR3 residues: CASSDRDSHSYEQYF. CDR3 nucleotides: TGTGCCAGTAGTGACCGGGACAGTCACTCCTACGAGCAGTACTTC. The chain recombines TRBV19 with TRBJ2-7, with 7 bases fitting TRBD1. Germline values: CDR1 LNHDA, CDR2 SQIVND (reference sequence). V was pared by 5 bases and J by 0 bases, with 7 bases of the junction left unmatched. The CDR3 is 15 residues long.

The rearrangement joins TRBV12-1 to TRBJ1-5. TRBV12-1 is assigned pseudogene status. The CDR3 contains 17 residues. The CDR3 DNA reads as TGTGCCAGCAGCTACATTTACCAGACTTCACGCAATCAGCCCCAGCATTTT. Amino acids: CASSYIYQTSRNQPQHF.

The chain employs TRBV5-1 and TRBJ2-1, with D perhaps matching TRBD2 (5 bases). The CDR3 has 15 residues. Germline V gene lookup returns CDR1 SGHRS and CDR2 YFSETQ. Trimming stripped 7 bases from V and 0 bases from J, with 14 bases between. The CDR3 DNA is TGCGCCAGCCGAATCCTAGCAAGCTCCTACAATGAGCAGTTCTTC. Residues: CASRILASSYNEQFF.

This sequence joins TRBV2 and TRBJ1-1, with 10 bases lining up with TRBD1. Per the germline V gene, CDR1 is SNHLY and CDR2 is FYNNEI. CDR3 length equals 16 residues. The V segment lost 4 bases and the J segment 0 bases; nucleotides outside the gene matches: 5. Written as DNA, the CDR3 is TGTGCCAGCAGTGGTGGGACAGGGGCGATGAACACTGAAGCTTTCTTT. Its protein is CASSGGTGAMNTEAFF.

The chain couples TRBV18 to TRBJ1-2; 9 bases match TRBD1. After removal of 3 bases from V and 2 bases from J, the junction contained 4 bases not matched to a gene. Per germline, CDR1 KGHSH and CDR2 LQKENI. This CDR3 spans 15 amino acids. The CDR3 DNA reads TGTGCCAGCTCACCGTCGACAGGGGGGAACTATGGCTACACCTTC. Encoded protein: CASSPSTGGNYGYTF.

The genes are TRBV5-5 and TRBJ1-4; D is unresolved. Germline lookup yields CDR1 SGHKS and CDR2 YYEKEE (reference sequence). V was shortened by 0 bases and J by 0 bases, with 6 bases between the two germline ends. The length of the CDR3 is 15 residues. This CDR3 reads CASSLDRPTNEKLFF. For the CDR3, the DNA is TGTGCCAGCAGCTTGGACAGACCAACTAATGAAAAACTGTTTTTT. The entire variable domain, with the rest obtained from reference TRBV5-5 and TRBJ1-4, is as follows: DAGVTQSPTHLIKTRGQQVTLRCSPISGHKSVSWYQQVLGQGPQFIFQYYEKEERGRGNFPDRFSARQFPNYSSELNVNALLLGDSALYLCASSLDRPTNEKLFFGSGTQLSVL.

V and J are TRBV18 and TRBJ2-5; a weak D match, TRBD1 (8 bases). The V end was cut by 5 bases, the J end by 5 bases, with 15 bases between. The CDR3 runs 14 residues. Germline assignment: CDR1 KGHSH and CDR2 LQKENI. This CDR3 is CASSTGQGGETQYF. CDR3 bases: TGTGCCAGCTCAACAGGACAGGGAGGGGAGACCCAGTACTTC.

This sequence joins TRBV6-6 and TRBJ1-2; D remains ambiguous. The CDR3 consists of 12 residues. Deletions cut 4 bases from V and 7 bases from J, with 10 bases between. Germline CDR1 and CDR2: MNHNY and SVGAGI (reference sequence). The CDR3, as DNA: TGTGCCAGCAGTTTTACTGAGGCTGGCTACACCTTC. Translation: CASSFTEAGYTF.

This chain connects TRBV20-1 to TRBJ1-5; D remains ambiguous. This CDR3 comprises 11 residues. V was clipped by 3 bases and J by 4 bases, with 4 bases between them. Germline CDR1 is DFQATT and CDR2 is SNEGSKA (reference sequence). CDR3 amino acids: CSASQNQPQHF. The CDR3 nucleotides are TGCAGTGCTAGCCAGAATCAGCCCCAGCATTTT.

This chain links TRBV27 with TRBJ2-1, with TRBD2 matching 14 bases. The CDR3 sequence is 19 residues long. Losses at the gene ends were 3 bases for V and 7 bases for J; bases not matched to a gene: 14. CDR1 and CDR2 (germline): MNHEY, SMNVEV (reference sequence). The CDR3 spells CASSFRLAGGGPGRNEQFF. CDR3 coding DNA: TGTGCCAGCAGTTTCCGACTAGCGGGGGGGGGACCGGGTCGGAATGAGCAGTTCTTC.

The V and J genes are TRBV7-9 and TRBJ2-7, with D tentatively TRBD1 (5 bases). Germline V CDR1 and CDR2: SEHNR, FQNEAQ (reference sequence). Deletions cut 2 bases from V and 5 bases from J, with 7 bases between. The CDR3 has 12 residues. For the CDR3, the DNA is TGTGCCAGCAGCTTATCAGGGCACGAGCAGTACTTC. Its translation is CASSLSGHEQYF. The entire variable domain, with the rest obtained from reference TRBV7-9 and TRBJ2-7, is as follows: DTGVSQNPRHKITKRGQNVTFRCDPISEHNRLYWYRQTLGQGPEFLTYFQNEAQLEKSRLLSDRFSAERPKGSFSTLEIQRTEQGDSAMYLCASSLSGHEQYFGPGTRLTVT.

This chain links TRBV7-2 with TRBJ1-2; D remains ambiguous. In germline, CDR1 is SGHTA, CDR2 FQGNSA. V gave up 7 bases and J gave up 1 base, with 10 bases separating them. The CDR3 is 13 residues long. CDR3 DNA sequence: TGTGCCAGCACCGTTACAGTTAACTATGGCTACACCTTC. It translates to CASTVTVNYGYTF.

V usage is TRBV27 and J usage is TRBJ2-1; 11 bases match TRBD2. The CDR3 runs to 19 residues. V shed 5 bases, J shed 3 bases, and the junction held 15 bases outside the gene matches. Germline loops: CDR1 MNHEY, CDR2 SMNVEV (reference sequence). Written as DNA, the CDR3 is TGTGCCAGCAGTCTGACCGGGACTAGCGGACCCCGGATCTACAATGAGCAGTTCTTC. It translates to CASSLTGTSGPRIYNEQFF.

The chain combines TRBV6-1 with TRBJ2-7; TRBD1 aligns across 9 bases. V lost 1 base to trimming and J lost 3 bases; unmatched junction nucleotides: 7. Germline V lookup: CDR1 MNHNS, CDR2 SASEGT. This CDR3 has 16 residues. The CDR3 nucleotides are TGTGCCAGCAGTGAAGGAGCGTTGGGACAGGGCTACGAGCAGTACTTC. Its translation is CASSEGALGQGYEQYF.